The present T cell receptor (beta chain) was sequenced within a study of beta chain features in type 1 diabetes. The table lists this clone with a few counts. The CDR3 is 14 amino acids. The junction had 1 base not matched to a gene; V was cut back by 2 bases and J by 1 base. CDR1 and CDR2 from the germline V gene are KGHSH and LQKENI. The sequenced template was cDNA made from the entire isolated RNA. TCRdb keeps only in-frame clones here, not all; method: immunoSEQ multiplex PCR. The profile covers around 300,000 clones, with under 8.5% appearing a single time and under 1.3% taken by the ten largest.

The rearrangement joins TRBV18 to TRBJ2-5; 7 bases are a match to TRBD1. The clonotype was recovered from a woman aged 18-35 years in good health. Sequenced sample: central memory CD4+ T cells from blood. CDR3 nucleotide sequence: TGTGCCAGCTCACCAGGGACAGCCCAAGAGACCCAGTACTTC. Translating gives CASSPGTAQETQYF.